In its sample, the clone carrying this TCR beta chain was seen many times. Its antigen is not known. Time point meaning: patch test 1, 2 weeks after DPC sensitization. This sample's treatment: therapeutic diphenylcyclopropenone sensitization with weekly scalp DPC. Blood draws came before every patch-test application. The record originates from a study of human T cells and chemical hapten exposure. Study summary: The patch tests put 0.01% DPC on the skin of the upper back and were read 6 days later. The variation in per-sample TCR yields arose mainly from small differences in pooled library volumes.

General observations from the study: With regard to DPC sensitization, TCRs above 1 in 1000 frequency did not change.

Germline V gene lookup returns CDR1 MGHRA and CDR2 YSYEKL. The length of the CDR3 is 16 residues. The V gene end was trimmed by 2 bases and the J gene end by 6 bases; junction bases not matched to a gene: 7. TCRdb redid the calling of the RACE reads with MiXCR, one entry per CDR3 protein. The data hold 75,000 to 95,000 distinct CDR3 sequences, with approximately 10% observed a single time. Sample: whole blood, taken in connection with sensitization to the hapten diphenylcyclopropenone (DPC). This receptor was obtained from an older woman with alopecia areata. Some clones in this sample may be carry-over from other donors' samples. The chain has TRBV4-1 and TRBJ2-1, with 10 nucleotides matching TRBD1. CDR3 nucleotides: TGCGCCAGCAGCCAAAGACAGGGGGCCCACCCCAATGAGCAGTTCTTC. Its translation is CASSQRQGAHPNEQFF.